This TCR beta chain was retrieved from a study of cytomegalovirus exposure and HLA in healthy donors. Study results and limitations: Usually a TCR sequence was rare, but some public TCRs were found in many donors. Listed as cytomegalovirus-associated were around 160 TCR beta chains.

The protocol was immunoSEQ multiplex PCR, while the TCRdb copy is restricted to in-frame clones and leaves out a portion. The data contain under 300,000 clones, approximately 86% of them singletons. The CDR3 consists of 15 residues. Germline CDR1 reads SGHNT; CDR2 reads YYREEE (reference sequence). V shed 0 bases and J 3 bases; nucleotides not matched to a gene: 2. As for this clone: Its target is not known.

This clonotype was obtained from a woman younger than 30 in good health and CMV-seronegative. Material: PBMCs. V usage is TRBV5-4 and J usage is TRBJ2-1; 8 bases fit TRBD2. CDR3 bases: TGTGCCAGCAGCTTGGTAGCGGGGAACTACAATGAGCAGTTCTTC. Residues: CASSLVAGNYNEQFF. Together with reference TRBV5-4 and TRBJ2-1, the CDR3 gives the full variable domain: ETGVTQSPTHLIKTRGQQVTLRCSSQSGHNTVSWYQQALGQGPQFIFQYYREEENGRGNFPPRFSGLQFPNYSSELNVNALELDDSALYLCASSLVAGNYNEQFFGPGTRLTVL.